The rows below give T cell receptor beta chains drawn from one sample of a study of siplizumab effects on memory and regulatory T cells. The table came from immunoSEQ multiplex PCR; TCRdb's copy has only in-frame clones and leaves some out. The sample shows around 95,000 clones, approximately 94% of them seen only once. Sequenced sample: non-Treg CD4+ T cells sorted from blood. The origin of the receptors is a human donor in good health. CDR3s include the opening cysteine and the closing phenylalanine or tryptophan. A D gene is named only where the DNA matches it firmly. Size values are once, few and many counts, or a class for expanded clones, and some rows have none.

size	J	D	V	DNA	CDR3
once	TRBJ2-3	TRBD2	TRBV10-3	TGTGCCATCAGTGACACTAGCGGGGCACCGGTGAGGGATACGCAGTATTTT	CAISDTSGAPVRDTQYF
.	TRBJ2-1	TRBD2	TRBV14	TGTGCCAGCAGCCCGGATGGACGGGGGGAGTTCTTC	CASSPDGRGEFF
.	TRBJ1-1	.	TRBV5-1	TGCGCCAGCAGCTTACGGGGCGAGACTGAAGCTTTCTTT	CASSLRGETEAFF
.	TRBJ2-7	.	TRBV28	TGTGCCAGCAGTTTAGGGGGGAAGAGTGGCGAGCAGTACTTC	CASSLGGKSGEQYF
.	TRBJ2-6	TRBD1	TRBV7-3	TGTGCCAGCAGTGGGGACAGCTCTGGGGCCAACGTCCTGACTTTC	CASSGDSSGANVLTF
.	TRBJ1-5	.	TRBV19	TGTGCCAGTAGTATTAAAAAAGGGTCCAATCAGCCCCAGCATTTT	CASSIKKGSNQPQHF
.	TRBJ1-6	TRBD1	TRBV27	TGTGCCAGCACCAACCGGGACAGGGTACTTCCCCTCCACTTT	CASTNRDRVLPLHF
.	TRBJ2-5	.	TRBV7-9	TGTGCCAGCAGCTTTTCTGGGGAGACCCAGTACTTC	CASSFSGETQYF
few	TRBJ1-2	.	TRBV19	TGTGCCAGTAGTCAGGGGTATGGCTACACCTTC	CASSQGYGYTF
.	TRBJ1-2	TRBD1	TRBV19	TGTGCCAGTAGTATTTTGGCGAGGACAGGGAACTATGGCTACACCTTC	CASSILARTGNYGYTF
.	TRBJ1-5	.	TRBV19	TGTGCCAGTACCCAATGGGTCAATCAGCCCCAGCATTTT	CASTQWVNQPQHF
.	TRBJ1-1	TRBD1	TRBV28	TGTGCCAGCAGAGTCGGGACAGCGAACACTGAAGCTTTCTTT	CASRVGTANTEAFF
.	TRBJ2-7	TRBD2	TRBV2	TGTGCCAGCAGTGAATTGGCTAGCGGGAGGGTCGAGCAGTACTTC	CASSELASGRVEQYF
.	TRBJ2-1	.	TRBV10-1	TGCGCCAGCAGTGAGCTAGCGAGGAGCTCCTACAATGAGCAGTTCTTC	CASSELARSSYNEQFF
.	TRBJ2-7	.	TRBV5-4	TGTGCCAGCAGCTTGGGGGGACAACCTGGCTCCTACGAGCAGTACTTC	CASSLGGQPGSYEQYF
.	TRBJ1-1	.	TRBV29-1	TGCAGCGCCCGCAAGAACACTGAAGCTTTCTTT	CSARKNTEAFF
.	TRBJ1-2	.	TRBV28	TGTGCCAGCAGTTTGCCCCACAAGGGGTATGGCTACACCTTC	CASSLPHKGYGYTF
.	TRBJ1-5	.	TRBV5-1	TGCGCCAGCAGCTTGGAGGGGCAGGGCAATCAGCCCCAGCATTTT	CASSLEGQGNQPQHF
.	TRBJ1-2	TRBD1	TRBV19	TGTGCCAGTTACCACCACTCTTCGGACAGGGGGCTTTATGGCTACACCTTC	CASYHHSSDRGLYGYTF
.	TRBJ2-2	.	TRBV28	TGTGCCAGCAGTCAAGGGGGATTAGTAACCGGGGAGCTGTTTTTT	CASSQGGLVTGELFF
.	TRBJ2-5	.	TRBV19	TGTGCCAGTACCATGAGGGGCGGAAAAACCCACGGAGAGACCCAGTACTTC	CASTMRGGKTHGETQYF
.	TRBJ1-2	TRBD1	TRBV5-6	TGTGCCAGCAGCCGCGGACAGGCCCCAGACTATGGCTACACCTTC	CASSRGQAPDYGYTF
.	TRBJ2-2	TRBD2	TRBV2	TGTGCCAGCAAGGGACTAGCGGGACAGAACACCGGGGAGCTGTTTTTT	CASKGLAGQNTGELFF
.	TRBJ1-3	TRBD1	TRBV15	TGTGCCACCAGTCGAGACAGGGGGCCAGGAAACACCATATATTTT	CATSRDRGPGNTIYF
.	TRBJ1-1	.	TRBV7-8	TGTGCCAGCAGCTTGGGCACGAACACTGAAGCTTTCTTT	CASSLGTNTEAFF
.	TRBJ1-2	.	TRBV27	TGTGCCAGCAGTCCCGGGACCCGGGCAGGCTATGGCTACACCTTC	CASSPGTRAGYGYTF
.	TRBJ2-7	TRBD2	TRBV19	TGTGCCAGTAGTAAGACTAGCGGGTCCTACGAGCAGTACTTC	CASSKTSGSYEQYF
.	TRBJ1-4	.	TRBV19	TGTGCCAGTAGTTTCAGGGCTAATGAAAAACTGTTTTTT	CASSFRANEKLFF
once	TRBJ1-2	TRBD1	TRBV27	TGTGCCAGCAGTTTCCGGGACAGGATGTTCTATGGCTACACCTTC	CASSFRDRMFYGYTF
.	TRBJ1-1	.	TRBV5-1	TGCGCCAGCAGCCCGGGGACGGAGAACACTGAAGCTTTCTTT	CASSPGTENTEAFF
.	TRBJ2-3	.	TRBV5-4	TGTGCCAGCAGCCCGCAAGGAGATGGGGGCACAGATACGCAGTATTTT	CASSPQGDGGTDTQYF
.	TRBJ2-7	.	TRBV12-5	TGTGCTAGTGGTTTTAACCGGGAGCAGTACTTC	CASGFNREQYF
.	TRBJ2-2	.	TRBV6-4	TGTGCCAGCAGTGTGGAATACACCGGGGAGCTGTTTTTT	CASSVEYTGELFF
.	TRBJ2-6	.	TRBV7-3	TGTGCCAGCAGCTTAAGCTCTGGGGCCAACGTCCTGACTTTC	CASSLSSGANVLTF
.	TRBJ1-3	.	TRBV6-1	TGTGCCAGCACGGGCGGGACTAGAAACACCATATATTTT	CASTGGTRNTIYF
.	TRBJ1-3	.	TRBV9	TGTGCCAGCAGCGTAGATAGTGGAAACACCATATATTTT	CASSVDSGNTIYF
.	TRBJ2-1	TRBD2	TRBV10-1	TGCGCCAGCAGTGCGTCTAGCGGTTACAATGAGCAGTTCTTC	CASSASSGYNEQFF
.	TRBJ1-5	.	TRBV25-1	TGTGCCAGCAGTGGCCAGGGGAATCAGCCCCAGCATTTT	CASSGQGNQPQHF
.	TRBJ1-5	.	TRBV7-9	TGTGCCAGCAGCTTAGGGGACACCACGGGTCAGCCCCAGCATTTT	CASSLGDTTGQPQHF
few	TRBJ2-5	.	TRBV5-1	TGCGCCAGCAGCCCCCTAGGGGCAGGGCAAGAGACCCAGTACTTC	CASSPLGAGQETQYF